This T cell receptor beta chain originates from a study of OX40 agonist ivuxolimab in advanced cancers. TCRdb's table, derived via immunoSEQ multiplex PCR, lists solely in-frame clones and lacks some. The sample lists around 80,000 clones, around 87% occurring once. CDR1 and CDR2 (germline): KGHSH, LQKENI. The CDR3 loop spans 12 amino acids. V lost 2 bases, J lost 6 bases, and 7 bases lay in between. This clone was seen a single time. The chain combines TRBV18 with TRBJ1-2; no definite D call. This material consisted of CD4+ or CD8+ T cells sorted from blood, taken in a trial of the OX40 agonist ivuxolimab. The sequence was collected from an adult with an advanced solid tumor such as melanoma, head and neck, liver or kidney cancer. As DNA, the CDR3 is TGTGCCAGCTCACCATCCGGGGATGGCTACACCTTC. This sequence encodes CASSPSGDGYTF. The complete variable domain, with remaining parts taken from reference TRBV18 and TRBJ1-2, reads NAGVMQNPRHLVRRRGQEARLRCSPMKGHSHVYWYRQLPEEGLKFMVYLQKENIIDESGMPKERFSAEFPKEGPSILRIQQVVRGDSAAYFCASSPSGDGYTFGSGTRLTVV.